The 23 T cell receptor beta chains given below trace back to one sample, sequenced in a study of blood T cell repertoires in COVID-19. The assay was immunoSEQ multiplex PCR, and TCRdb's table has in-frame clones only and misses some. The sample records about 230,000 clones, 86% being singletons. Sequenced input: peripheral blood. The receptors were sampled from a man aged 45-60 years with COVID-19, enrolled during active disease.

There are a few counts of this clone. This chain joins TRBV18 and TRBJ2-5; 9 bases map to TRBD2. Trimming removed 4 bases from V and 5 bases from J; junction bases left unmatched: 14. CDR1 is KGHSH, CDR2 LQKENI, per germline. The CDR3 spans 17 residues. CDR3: CASSHLAGSGGRETQYF. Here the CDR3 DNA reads TGTGCCAGCTCACACCTCGCGGGTAGCGGGGGCCGGGAGACCCAGTACTTC. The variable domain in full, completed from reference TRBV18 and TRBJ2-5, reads NAGVMQNPRHLVRRRGQEARLRCSPMKGHSHVYWYRQLPEEGLKFMVYLQKENIIDESGMPKERFSAEFPKEGPSILRIQQVVRGDSAAYFCASSHLAGSGGRETQYFGPGTRLLVL.

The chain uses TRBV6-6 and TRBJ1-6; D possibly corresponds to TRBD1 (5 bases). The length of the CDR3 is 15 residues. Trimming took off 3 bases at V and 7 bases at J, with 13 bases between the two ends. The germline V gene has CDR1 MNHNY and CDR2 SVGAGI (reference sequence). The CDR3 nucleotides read TGTGCCAGCAGTTATGACCAGGGTGCGAATTCACCCCTCCACTTT. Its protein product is CASSYDQGANSPLHF.

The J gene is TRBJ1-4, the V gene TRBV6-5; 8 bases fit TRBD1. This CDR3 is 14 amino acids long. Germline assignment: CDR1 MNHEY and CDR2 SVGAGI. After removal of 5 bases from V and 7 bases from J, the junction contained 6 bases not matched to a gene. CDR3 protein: CASSRTGSVEKLFF. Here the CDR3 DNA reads TGTGCCAGCAGTAGGACAGGGAGTGTTGAAAAACTGTTTTTT.

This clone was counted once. CDR3 nucleotide sequence: TGTGCCACGGGACAGATTTACAATGAGCAGTTCTTC. This gives the protein CATGQIYNEQFF. This rearrangement joins TRBV28 to TRBJ2-1, with 7 bases lining up with TRBD1. With V trimmed by 10 bases and J by 4 bases, 4 bases remained unmatched. In germline, CDR1 is MDHEN, CDR2 SYDVKM. The CDR3 totals 12 residues.

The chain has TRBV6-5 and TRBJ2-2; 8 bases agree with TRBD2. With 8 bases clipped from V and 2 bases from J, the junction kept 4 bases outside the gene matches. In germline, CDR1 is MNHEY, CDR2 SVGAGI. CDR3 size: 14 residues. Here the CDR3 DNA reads TGTGCCAGCCTGCGGGGGGCCAACACCGGGGAGCTGTTTTTT. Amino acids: CASLRGANTGELFF.

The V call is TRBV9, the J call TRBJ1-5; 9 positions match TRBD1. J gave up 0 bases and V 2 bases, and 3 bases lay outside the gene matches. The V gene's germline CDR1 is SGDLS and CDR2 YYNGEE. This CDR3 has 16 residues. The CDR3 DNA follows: TGTGCCAGCAGCGTTACAGGGGGCAATAGCAATCAGCCCCAGCATTTT. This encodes CASSVTGGNSNQPQHF. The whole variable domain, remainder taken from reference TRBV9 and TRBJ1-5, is DSGVTQTPKHLITATGQRVTLRCSPRSGDLSVYWYQQSLDQGLQFLIQYYNGEERAKGNILERFSAQQFPDLHSELNLSSLELGDSALYFCASSVTGGNSNQPQHFGDGTRLSIL.

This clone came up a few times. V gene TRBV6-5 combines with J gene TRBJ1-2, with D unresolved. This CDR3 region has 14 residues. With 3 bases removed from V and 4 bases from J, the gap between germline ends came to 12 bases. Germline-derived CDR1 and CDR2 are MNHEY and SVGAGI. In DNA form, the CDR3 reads TGTGCCAGCAGTTATTCCGGGGATAGCTATGGCTACACCTTC. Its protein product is CASSYSGDSYGYTF.

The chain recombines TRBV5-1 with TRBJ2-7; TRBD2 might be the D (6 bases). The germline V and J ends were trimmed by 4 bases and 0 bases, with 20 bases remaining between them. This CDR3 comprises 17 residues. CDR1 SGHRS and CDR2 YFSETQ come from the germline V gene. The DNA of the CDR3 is TGCGCCAGCAGCGTTTACGAATCCGGGACTCCCTCCTACGAGCAGTACTTC. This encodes CASSVYESGTPSYEQYF. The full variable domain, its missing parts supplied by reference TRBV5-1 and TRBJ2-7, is KAGVTQTPRYLIKTRGQQVTLSCSPISGHRSVSWYQQTPGQGLQFLFEYFSETQRNKGNFPGRFSGRQFSNSRSEMNVSTLELGDSALYLCASSVYESGTPSYEQYFGPGTRLTVT.

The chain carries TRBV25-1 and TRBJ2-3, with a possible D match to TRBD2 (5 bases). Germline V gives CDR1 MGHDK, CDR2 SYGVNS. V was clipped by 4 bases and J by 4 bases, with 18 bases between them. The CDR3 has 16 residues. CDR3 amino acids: CASSGGGPGYADTQYF. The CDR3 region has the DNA TGTGCCAGCAGTGGAGGAGGCCCGGGGTACGCAGATACGCAGTATTTT.

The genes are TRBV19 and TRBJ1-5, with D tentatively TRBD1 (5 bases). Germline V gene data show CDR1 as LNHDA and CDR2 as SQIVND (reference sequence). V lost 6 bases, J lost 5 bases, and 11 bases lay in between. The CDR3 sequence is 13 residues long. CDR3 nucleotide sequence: TGTGCCAGTAGGGCGGAGGGACATCAGCCCCAGCATTTT. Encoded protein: CASRAEGHQPQHF.

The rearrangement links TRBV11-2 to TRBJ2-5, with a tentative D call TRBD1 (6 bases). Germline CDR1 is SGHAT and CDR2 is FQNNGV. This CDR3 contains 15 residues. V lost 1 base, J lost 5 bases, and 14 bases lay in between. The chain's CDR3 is CASSLVYRGKETQYF. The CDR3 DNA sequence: TGTGCCAGCAGCTTAGTGTATAGGGGGAAGGAGACCCAGTACTTC. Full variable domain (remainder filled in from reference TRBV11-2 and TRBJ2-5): EAGVAQSPRYKIIEKRQSVAFWCNPISGHATLYWYQQILGQGPKLLIQFQNNGVVDDSQLPKDRFSAERLKGVDSTLKIQPAKLEDSAVYLCASSLVYRGKETQYFGPGTRLLVL.

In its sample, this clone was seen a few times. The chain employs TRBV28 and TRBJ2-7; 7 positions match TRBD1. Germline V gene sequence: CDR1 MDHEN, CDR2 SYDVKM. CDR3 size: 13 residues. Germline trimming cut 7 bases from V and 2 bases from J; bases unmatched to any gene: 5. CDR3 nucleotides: TGTGCCAGCACGGGGACAGCGACCTACGAGCAGTACTTC. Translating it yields CASTGTATYEQYF.

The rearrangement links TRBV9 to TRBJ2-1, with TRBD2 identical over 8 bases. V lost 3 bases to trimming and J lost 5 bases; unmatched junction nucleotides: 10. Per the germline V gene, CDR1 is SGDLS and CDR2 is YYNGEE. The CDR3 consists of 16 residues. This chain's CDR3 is CASSELAAPLNNEQFF. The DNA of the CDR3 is TGTGCCAGCAGCGAACTAGCGGCCCCTCTTAACAATGAGCAGTTCTTC.

CDR3 DNA: TGTGCCAGCAGCCGGGACAGGGTGTCCTACAATGAGCAGTTCTTC. Translating gives CASSRDRVSYNEQFF. The chain links TRBV5-5 to TRBJ2-1; 9 nucleotides align to TRBD1. After removal of 4 bases from V and 1 base from J, the junction contained 3 bases not matched to a gene. Per germline, CDR1 SGHKS and CDR2 YYEKEE (reference sequence). This CDR3 is built from 15 residues.

CDR3: CASRDRPSQNTEAFF. CDR3 bases: TGTGCCAGTAGAGACAGGCCTAGCCAGAACACTGAAGCTTTCTTT. The chain links TRBV19 to TRBJ1-1, with D possibly TRBD1 on 6 matching bases. With 6 bases removed from V and 1 base from J, the gap between germline ends came to 15 bases. This CDR3 has 15 amino acids. Per the germline V gene, CDR1 is LNHDA and CDR2 is SQIVND (reference sequence).

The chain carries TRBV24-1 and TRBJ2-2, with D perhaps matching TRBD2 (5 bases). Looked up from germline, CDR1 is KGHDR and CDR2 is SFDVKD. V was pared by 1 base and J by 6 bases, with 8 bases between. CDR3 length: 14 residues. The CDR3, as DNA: TGTGCCACCAGTGATTTTGGGAGTGCCGGGGAGCTGTTTTTT. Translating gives CATSDFGSAGELFF.

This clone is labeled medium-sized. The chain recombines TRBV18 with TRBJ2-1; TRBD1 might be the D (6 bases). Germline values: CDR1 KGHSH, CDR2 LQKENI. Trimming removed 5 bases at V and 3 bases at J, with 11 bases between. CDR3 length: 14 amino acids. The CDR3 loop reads CASSYTGYYNEQFF. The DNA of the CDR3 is TGTGCCAGCTCATATACAGGGTACTACAATGAGCAGTTCTTC.

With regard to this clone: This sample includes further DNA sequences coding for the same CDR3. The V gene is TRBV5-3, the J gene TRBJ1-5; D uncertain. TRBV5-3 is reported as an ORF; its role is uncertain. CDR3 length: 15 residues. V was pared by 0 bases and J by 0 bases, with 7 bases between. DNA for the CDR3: TGTGCCAGAAGCTTGGATCCCTATAGCAATCAGCCCCAGCATTTT. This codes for CARSLDPYSNQPQHF.

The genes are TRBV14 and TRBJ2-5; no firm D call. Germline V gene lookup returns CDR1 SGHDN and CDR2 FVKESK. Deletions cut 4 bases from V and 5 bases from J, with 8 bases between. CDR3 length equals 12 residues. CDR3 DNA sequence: TGTGCCAGCAGCCCCGGTTGGGAGACCCAGTACTTC. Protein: CASSPGWETQYF.

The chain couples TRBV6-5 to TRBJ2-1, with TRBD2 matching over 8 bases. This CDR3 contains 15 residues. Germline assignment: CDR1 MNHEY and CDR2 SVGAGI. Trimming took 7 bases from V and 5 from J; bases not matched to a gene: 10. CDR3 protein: CASTVAGSQNNEQFF. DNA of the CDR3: TGTGCCAGCACCGTAGCGGGAAGTCAAAACAATGAGCAGTTCTTC.

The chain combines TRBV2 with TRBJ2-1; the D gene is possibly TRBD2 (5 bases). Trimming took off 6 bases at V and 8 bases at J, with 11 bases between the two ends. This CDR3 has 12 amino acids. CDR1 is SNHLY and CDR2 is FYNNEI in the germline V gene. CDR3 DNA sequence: TGTGCCAGCAGCCCCACTAGTGATGAGCAGTTCTTC. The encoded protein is CASSPTSDEQFF.

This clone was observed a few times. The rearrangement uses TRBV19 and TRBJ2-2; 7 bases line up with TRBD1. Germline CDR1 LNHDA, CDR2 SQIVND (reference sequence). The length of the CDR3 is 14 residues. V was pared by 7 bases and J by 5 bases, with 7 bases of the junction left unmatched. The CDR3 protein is CASNIGGWTGELFF. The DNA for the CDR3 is TGTGCCAGTAACATAGGGGGCTGGACCGGGGAGCTGTTTTTT.

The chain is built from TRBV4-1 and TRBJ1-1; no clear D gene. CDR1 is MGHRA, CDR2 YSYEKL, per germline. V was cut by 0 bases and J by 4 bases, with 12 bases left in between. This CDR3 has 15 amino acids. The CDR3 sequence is CASSQDRGWSTEAFF. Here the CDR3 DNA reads TGCGCCAGCAGCCAAGACCGAGGGTGGAGCACTGAAGCTTTCTTT.